One and the same sample provided the 22 T cell receptor beta chains below, sequenced in a study of Graves' ophthalmopathy and Graves' hyperthyroidism. Using RNA transcripts, the TCR beta CDR3 regions were amplified. The workflow started with a first-round RT-PCR run with HTBI primers and then moved on to a second-round multiplex PCR. In TCRdb, the multiplex PCR reads were re-called with MiXCR into one record per CDR3 protein. The repertoire holds hundreds of thousands of distinct CDR3 sequences, approximately 40% seen once, with about 40% in the top ten. What was sequenced was peripheral blood. The receptors derive from an adult man with Graves' ophthalmopathy.

The table lists this clonotype with a few counts. The chain employs TRBV24-1 and TRBJ2-3, with a tentative D call TRBD2 (6 bases). CDR1 and CDR2 (germline): KGHDR, SFDVKD. The CDR3 extends over 14 amino acids. V shed 4 bases and J shed 3 bases, with 10 bases lying between them. CDR3 amino acids: CATSEGGKTDTQYF. The CDR3 DNA sequence: TGTGCCACCAGTGAGGGAGGCAAGACAGATACGCAGTATTTT.

The V call is TRBV11-2, the J call TRBJ1-4; perhaps TRBD1 as D (6 bases). The CDR3 is 15 amino acids. Germline CDR1 and CDR2: SGHAT and FQNNGV. V was trimmed by 4 bases and J by 8 bases, leaving 17 bases between them. The CDR3 region is CASSWGDNYYEKLFF. The CDR3 DNA sequence: TGTGCCAGCAGCTGGGGGGACAACTATTACGAAAAACTGTTTTTT.

This chain joins TRBV24-1 and TRBJ1-2; D uncertain. CDR1 KGHDR and CDR2 SFDVKD come from the germline V gene. The CDR3 is made up of 14 amino acids. With 2 bases removed from V and 4 bases from J, the gap between germline ends came to 10 bases. CDR3 amino acids: CATSDSGRPYGYTF. CDR3 nucleotide sequence: TGTGCCACCAGTGATTCAGGCAGGCCCTATGGCTACACCTTC.

This clonotype was detected many times. The chain is built from TRBV10-3 and TRBJ2-7; no definite D call. V was pared by 4 bases and J by 2 bases, with 12 bases between. CDR3 length equals 14 residues. Germline V gene lookup returns CDR1 ENHRY and CDR2 SYGVKD. The CDR3 here is CAISVAGRTYEQYF. The CDR3 nucleotides read TGTGCCATCAGTGTAGCTGGGCGAACCTACGAGCAGTACTTC.

This clonotype was observed many times. This CDR3 reads CASSAGTEDYQPQHF. The CDR3 region has the DNA TGTGCCAGCAGCGCCGGGACAGAGGATTATCAGCCCCAGCATTTT. V usage is TRBV7-9 and J usage is TRBJ1-5; TRBD1 matches 7 bases. V lost 5 bases and J lost 5; bases outside the gene matches: 9. The CDR3 loop spans 15 amino acids. In germline, CDR1 is SEHNR, CDR2 FQNEAQ (reference sequence).

This clonotype was seen ten or more times. The chain has TRBV10-3 and TRBJ2-7, with TRBD2 identical over 14 bases. The CDR3 totals 13 residues. V lost 10 bases to trimming and J lost 6 bases; unmatched junction nucleotides: 5. Germline-derived CDR1 and CDR2 are ENHRY and SYGVKD. The CDR3 DNA is TGTGCCACCTCGGGACTAGCGGGGGTCGAGCAGTACTTC. Its translation: CATSGLAGVEQYF.

The genes are TRBV6-6 and TRBJ1-5; no definite D call. CDR3 size: 12 residues. Germline CDR1 is MNHNY and CDR2 is SVGAGI (reference sequence). V was clipped by 4 bases and J by 9 bases, with 10 bases between them. CDR3 in amino acids: CASSFVSGPQHF. As DNA, the CDR3 is TGTGCCAGCAGTTTCGTATCCGGGCCCCAGCATTTT.

Only one count was recorded for this clonotype. The chain links TRBV29-1 to TRBJ1-2, with TRBD1 as a possible D gene (6 bases). This CDR3 region has 14 residues. Germline loops: CDR1 SQVTM, CDR2 ANQGSEA. In DNA form, the CDR3 reads TGCAACGTCTCAACAGGGCCCGGAGGCAATGGCTACACCTTC. It encodes CNVSTGPGGNGYTF.

This clonotype was detected many times. The chain joins TRBV5-1 to TRBJ2-7, with a tentative D call TRBD1 (6 bases). Trimming removed 4 bases from V and 3 bases from J, with 11 bases in between. Germline V gene data show CDR1 as SGHRS and CDR2 as YFSETQ. The CDR3 consists of 13 residues. CDR3 protein: CASSIGQNYEQYF. DNA of the CDR3: TGCGCCAGCAGCATTGGACAGAACTACGAGCAGTACTTC.

A few counts support this clonotype. This sequence joins TRBV7-9 and TRBJ2-7, with 13 bases aligning to TRBD2. This CDR3 region has 16 residues. J gave up 7 bases and V 5 bases, and 11 bases lay outside the gene matches. Germline CDR1 is SEHNR and CDR2 is FQNEAQ (reference sequence). The CDR3 bases are TGTGCCAGCAGCCCCCTCCCCCCGGGACTAGCGGGGGAGCAGTACTTC. It yields the protein CASSPLPPGLAGEQYF.

V usage is TRBV2 and J usage is TRBJ2-4, with D possibly TRBD2 on 5 matching bases. V lost 5 bases and J lost 0, with 17 bases in between. The CDR3 contains 17 residues. Germline loops: CDR1 SNHLY, CDR2 FYNNEI. CDR3 DNA sequence: TGTGCCAGCAGTTCGTCCCCCGGGAAACTAGCCAAAAACATTCAGTACTTC. Translated: CASSSSPGKLAKNIQYF.

Concerning this clonotype: One end of the junction fails to match germline, which may point to a read error. The V gene is TRBV10-2, the J gene TRBJ2-7, with 11 bases matching TRBD2. Germline V gene sequence: CDR1 WSHSY, CDR2 SAAADI. The CDR3 spans 14 residues. CDR3 nucleotides: TGCGCCAGCACACCCGGACTAGCGGGTGATGAGCGGTACTTC. Its translation is CASTPGLAGDERYF.

J is TRBJ2-3 and V is TRBV19, with D perhaps being TRBD1 or TRBD2 (5 bases each). The V gene lost 6 bases and the J gene lost 6 bases, with 25 bases spanning the gap. This CDR3 has 17 residues. Germline V gene lookup returns CDR1 LNHDA and CDR2 SQIVND (reference sequence). The CDR3 coding sequence is TGTGCCAGTAGCCCTAACCCGGGACGTCAAATGTCGGATACGCAGTATTTT. Amino acid sequence: CASSPNPGRQMSDTQYF.

V and J are TRBV7-6 and TRBJ2-7, with D perhaps matching TRBD2 (6 bases). Germline V lookup: CDR1 SGHVS, CDR2 FNYEAQ. This CDR3 has 15 residues. Trimming took 5 bases from V and 0 from J, leaving 14 bases between them. The DNA for the CDR3 is TGTGCCAGCAGCCAGAGGCAGGGACTCTCCTACGAGCAGTACTTC. Its translation: CASSQRQGLSYEQYF.

This chain connects TRBV19 to TRBJ1-2; possible D gene TRBD1, 6 bases. Per the germline V gene, CDR1 is LNHDA and CDR2 is SQIVND (reference sequence). Trimming removed 10 bases from V and 2 bases from J, with 14 bases in between. The CDR3 sequence is 13 residues long. The CDR3 spells CATTLQGNYGYTF. The CDR3 DNA is TGTGCCACCACGCTACAGGGAAACTATGGCTACACCTTC. The whole variable domain, filled in from reference TRBV19 and TRBJ1-2, reads DGGITQSPKYLFRKEGQNVTLSCEQNLNHDAMYWYRQDPGQGLRLIYYSQIVNDFQKGDIAEGYSVSREKKESFPLTVTSAQKNPTAFYLCATTLQGNYGYTFGSGTRLTVV.

In this sample, this clonotype turned up many times. This chain connects TRBV6-6 to TRBJ1-6, with unresolved D. CDR3 length equals 13 residues. V was trimmed by 0 bases and J by 10 bases, leaving 7 bases between them. CDR1 MNHNY and CDR2 SVGAGI come from the germline V gene (reference sequence). Written as DNA, the CDR3 is TGTGCCAGCAGTTACTCGAGGGAATCACCCCTCCACTTT. Its protein is CASSYSRESPLHF.

Here the CDR3 DNA reads TGTGCCAGCAGCTTAGGAGGTTTTATCACCGGGGAGCTGTTTTTT. Translating gives CASSLGGFITGELFF. The chain couples TRBV7-8 to TRBJ2-2; D is uncertain. Germline V gene data show CDR1 as SGHVS and CDR2 as FQNEAQ. Trimming left V 1 base short and J 4 bases short, with 10 bases between. The CDR3 covers 15 residues.

The chain links TRBV24-1 to TRBJ2-7, with TRBD2 as a possible D gene (5 bases). The CDR3 sequence is 13 residues long. Germline V gene sequence: CDR1 KGHDR, CDR2 SFDVKD. Trimming took off 11 bases at V and 3 bases at J, with 16 bases between the two ends. The chain's CDR3 is CASSQPGIYEQYF. Written as DNA, the CDR3 is TGTGCCAGCAGCCAACCGGGGATCTACGAGCAGTACTTC.

This clonotype occurred many times. The chain recombines TRBV2 with TRBJ1-3; D gene unclear. Germline V gives CDR1 SNHLY, CDR2 FYNNEI. The CDR3 is 14 amino acids. The germline V and J ends were trimmed by 3 bases and 3 bases, with 9 bases remaining between them. CDR3 DNA sequence: TGTGCCAGCAGTGAGGGGTACGGTGGAAACACCATATATTTT. The encoded protein is CASSEGYGGNTIYF.

This clonotype was recorded at least ten times. The V and J genes are TRBV7-2 and TRBJ2-7; D unclear. V was pared by 2 bases and J by 4 bases, with 6 bases between. From germline, CDR1 is SGHTA and CDR2 FQGNSA. This CDR3 is built from 12 residues. The DNA of the CDR3 is TGTGCCAGCAGCTTATGGCTTTACGAGCAGTACTTC. Its protein is CASSLWLYEQYF.

This clonotype was detected a few times. V gene TRBV9 combines with J gene TRBJ2-2; no clear D gene. The CDR3 is 14 amino acids. Germline V gene data show CDR1 as SGDLS and CDR2 as YYNGEE. Trimming left V 1 base short and J 3 bases short, with 7 bases between. CDR3 sequence reads: CASSVRPDTGELFF. CDR3 coding DNA: TGTGCCAGCAGCGTACGACCGGACACCGGGGAGCTGTTTTTT.

The CDR3 region is CASSQDWIRGYTF. In DNA, the CDR3 is TGTGCCAGCAGCCAAGACTGGATAAGGGGCTACACCTTC. This rearrangement joins TRBV7-9 to TRBJ1-2; no firm D call. The germline V gene encodes CDR1 SEHNR and CDR2 FQNEAQ (reference sequence). Trimming shortened V by 5 bases and J by 8 bases, and 15 bases separated the two germline ends. The CDR3 is made up of 13 amino acids. Full variable domain (rest looked up from reference TRBV7-9 and TRBJ1-2): DTGVSQNPRHKITKRGQNVTFRCDPISEHNRLYWYRQTLGQGPEFLTYFQNEAQLEKSRLLSDRFSAERPKGSFSTLEIQRTEQGDSAMYLCASSQDWIRGYTFGSGTRLTVV.